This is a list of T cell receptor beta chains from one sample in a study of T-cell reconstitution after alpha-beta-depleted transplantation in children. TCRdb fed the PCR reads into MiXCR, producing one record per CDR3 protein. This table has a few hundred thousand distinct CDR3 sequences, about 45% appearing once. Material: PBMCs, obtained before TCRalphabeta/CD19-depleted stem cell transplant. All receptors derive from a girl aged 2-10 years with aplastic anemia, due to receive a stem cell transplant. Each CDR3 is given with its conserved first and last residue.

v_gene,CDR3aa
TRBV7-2,CASSSNRQGLRAEKLFF
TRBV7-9,CASSETKASSGFRELFF
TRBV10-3,CATRGPPGNEQFF
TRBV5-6,CASSLGDRVNNEQFF
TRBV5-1,CASSLRGAWEEPLHF
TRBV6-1,CASQQGRGNIQYF
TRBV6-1,CASRPGQGYGNTIYF
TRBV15,CATSRSKGAGGPRTDTQYF
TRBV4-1,CASSQDGDRAYTF
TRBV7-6,CASSLVGGANVLTF
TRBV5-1,CASSLWGATTDTQYF
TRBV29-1,CSAPIVDSSGGPPPYNEQFF
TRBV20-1,CSATERAGPYEQYF
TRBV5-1,CASSLGLPAYEQYF
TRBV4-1,CASSQVAIRGLSREQYF
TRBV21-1,CASSLFNRVSKHTEAFF
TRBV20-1,CSATIRTGEKLFF
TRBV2,CATSRREGPYEQYF
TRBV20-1,CSARGGKGSYNDNYGYTF
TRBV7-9,CASSLNPEGNQPQHF
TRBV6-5,CASSLVNRFRGNEKLFF
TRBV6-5,CASSYSGVTEAFF
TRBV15,CATSSDRGRYSEQFF